This TCR beta chain was sequenced during a study of T-cell memory formation after mild COVID-19. Study as a whole: Largely donor-specific TCR clusters were found. Study-wide results and limits: CD4/CD8 balance held among clones contracting day 15 to 85, and later expanders leaned CD4+.

About this clonotype: Its target is unknown.

This CDR3 has 14 amino acids. Germline lookup yields CDR1 SGHVS and CDR2 FQNEAQ. The V end lost 4 bases, the J end lost 8 bases, and 12 bases lay between the germline ends. TCRdb re-called the 5' RACE reads through MiXCR, storing one row per CDR3 protein. The repertoire consists of tens of thousands of distinct CDR3 sequences, with less than 15% occurring once and the leading ten covering approximately 40%. The sample consisted of PBMCs or a T cell subset sorted from them (not recorded which). The V and J genes are TRBV7-8 and TRBJ1-6, with D unresolved. This TCR derives from a man between 18 and 35 years old who had mild COVID-19 (a few samples of this study predate the infection). Cell type and time point are not known. CDR3 sequence: CASSWASGDSPLHF. The CDR3 DNA is TGTGCCAGCAGCTGGGCCTCGGGAGATTCACCCCTCCACTTT.